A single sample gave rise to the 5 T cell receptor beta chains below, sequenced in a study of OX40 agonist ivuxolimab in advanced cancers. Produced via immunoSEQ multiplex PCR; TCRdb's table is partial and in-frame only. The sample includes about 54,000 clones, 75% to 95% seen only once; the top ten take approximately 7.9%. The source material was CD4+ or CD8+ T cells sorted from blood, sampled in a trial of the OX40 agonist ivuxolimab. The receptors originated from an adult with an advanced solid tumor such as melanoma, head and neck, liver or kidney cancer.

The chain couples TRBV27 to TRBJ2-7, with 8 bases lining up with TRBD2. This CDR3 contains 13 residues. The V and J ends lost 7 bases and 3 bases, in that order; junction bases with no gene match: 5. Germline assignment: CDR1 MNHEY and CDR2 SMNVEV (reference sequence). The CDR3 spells CASKESGSYEQYF. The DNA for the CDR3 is TGTGCCAGCAAGGAAAGCGGGAGCTACGAGCAGTACTTC.

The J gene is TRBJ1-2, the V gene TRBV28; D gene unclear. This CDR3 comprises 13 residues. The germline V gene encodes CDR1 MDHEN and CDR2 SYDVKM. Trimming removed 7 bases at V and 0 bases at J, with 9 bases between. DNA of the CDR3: TGTGCCAGCAACGACCCAGCTAACTATGGCTACACCTTC. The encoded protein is CASNDPANYGYTF.

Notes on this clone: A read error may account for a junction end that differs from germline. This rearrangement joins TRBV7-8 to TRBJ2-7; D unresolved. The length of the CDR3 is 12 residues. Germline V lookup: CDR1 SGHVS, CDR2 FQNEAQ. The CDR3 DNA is TGTGCCAGCAGCTTAATCTCCCACGAGCAGTACTTC. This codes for CASSLISHEQYF.

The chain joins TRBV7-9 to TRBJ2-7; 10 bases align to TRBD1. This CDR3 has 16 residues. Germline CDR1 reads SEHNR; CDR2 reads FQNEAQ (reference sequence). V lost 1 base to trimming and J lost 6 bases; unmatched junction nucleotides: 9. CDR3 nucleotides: TGTGCCAGCAGCTTAGTCCCTGACAGGGGGCGGTCCGAGCAGTACTTC. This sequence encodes CASSLVPDRGRSEQYF.

The CDR3 spells CASSFRHLGVTNEKLFF. The CDR3 region has the DNA TGTGCCAGCAGCTTTAGGCACCTTGGCGTGACTAATGAAAAACTGTTTTTT. The chain employs TRBV5-4 and TRBJ1-4; D is unclear. The CDR3 runs to 17 residues. V lost 2 bases, J lost 2 bases, and 16 bases lay in between. In germline, CDR1 is SGHNT, CDR2 YYREEE (reference sequence).